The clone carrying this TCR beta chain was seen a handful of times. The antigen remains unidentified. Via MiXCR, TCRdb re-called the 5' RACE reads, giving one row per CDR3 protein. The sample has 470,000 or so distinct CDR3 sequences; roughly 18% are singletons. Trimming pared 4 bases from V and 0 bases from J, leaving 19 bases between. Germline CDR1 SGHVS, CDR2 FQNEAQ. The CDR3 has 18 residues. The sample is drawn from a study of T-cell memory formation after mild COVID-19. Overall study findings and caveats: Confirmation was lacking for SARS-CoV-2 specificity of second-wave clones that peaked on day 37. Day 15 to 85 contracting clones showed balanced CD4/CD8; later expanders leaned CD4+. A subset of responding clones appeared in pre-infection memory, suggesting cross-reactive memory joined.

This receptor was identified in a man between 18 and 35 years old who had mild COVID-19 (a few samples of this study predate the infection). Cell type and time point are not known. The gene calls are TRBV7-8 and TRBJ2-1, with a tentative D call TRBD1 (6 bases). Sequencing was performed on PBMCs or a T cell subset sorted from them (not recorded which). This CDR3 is CASSSLGQPPDSYNEQFF. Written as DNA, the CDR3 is TGTGCCAGCAGCTCCCTCGGACAGCCCCCCGACTCCTACAATGAGCAGTTCTTC.